These 7 T cell receptor beta chains were sequenced from one sample in a study of cytotoxic CD8 clonotypes in ibrutinib-treated CLL. Sequencing was performed with immunoSEQ multiplex PCR; in TCRdb, only in-frame clones are kept and a portion is missing. Of over 45,000 clones in the sample, 54% were seen once. The sample in question was PBMCs, obtained at disease progression, from a patient treated with ibrutinib. These TCRs come from a human donor with chronic lymphocytic leukemia.

The chain carries TRBV6-5 and TRBJ2-7; D is unresolved. This CDR3 has 11 amino acids. The V gene lost 4 bases and the J gene lost 5 bases, with 6 bases spanning the gap. Germline CDR1 reads MNHEY; CDR2 reads SVGAGI. The CDR3: CASSFRNEQYF. The CDR3 DNA is TGTGCCAGCAGTTTCCGAAACGAGCAGTACTTC.

The rearrangement links TRBV5-1 to TRBJ1-1; a possible D gene is TRBD1 (5 bases). Germline CDR1 and CDR2: SGHRS and YFSETQ. The CDR3 spans 14 residues. Trimming removed 0 bases from V and 5 bases from J, with 11 bases in between. This CDR3 reads CASSLVGALTEAFF. The CDR3 nucleotides are TGCGCCAGCAGCTTGGTTGGGGCTCTTACTGAAGCTTTCTTT. Full variable domain (outside the CDR3, taken from reference TRBV5-1 and TRBJ1-1): KAGVTQTPRYLIKTRGQQVTLSCSPISGHRSVSWYQQTPGQGLQFLFEYFSETQRNKGNFPGRFSGRQFSNSRSEMNVSTLELGDSALYLCASSLVGALTEAFFGQGTRLTVV.

This chain uses TRBV28 with TRBJ1-4; 8 nucleotides align to TRBD1. With V trimmed by 5 bases and J by 8 bases, 13 bases remained unmatched. CDR3 length: 16 residues. Germline-derived CDR1 and CDR2 are MDHEN and SYDVKM. CDR3 coding DNA: TGTGCCAGCAGTCCATCTCGGACAGGGCCATGGGAAAAACTGTTTTTT. The encoded protein is CASSPSRTGPWEKLFF.

The J gene is TRBJ1-1, the V gene TRBV27; no definite D call. V was trimmed by 2 bases and J by 0 bases, leaving 13 bases between them. The length of the CDR3 is 16 residues. Per germline, CDR1 MNHEY and CDR2 SMNVEV (reference sequence). This CDR3 reads CASSLRLGRVNTEAFF. CDR3 in DNA: TGTGCCAGCAGTTTACGCCTCGGACGGGTGAACACTGAAGCTTTCTTT.

This clone was recorded at least ten times. The chain uses TRBV10-3 and TRBJ1-2; tentative D call: TRBD1 (6 bases). This CDR3 is built from 12 residues. Germline assignment: CDR1 ENHRY and CDR2 SYGVKD. The V end was cut by 10 bases, the J end by 7 bases, with 16 bases between. The CDR3 bases are TGTGCCAACAATGCAGGGGCGGCTGGCTACACCTTC. This codes for CANNAGAAGYTF.

V usage is TRBV7-8 and J usage is TRBJ1-1; maybe TRBD1 (6 bases). The V end lost 0 bases, the J end lost 4 bases, and 12 bases lay between the germline ends. The CDR3 runs to 15 residues. Germline V gene data show CDR1 as SGHVS and CDR2 as FQNEAQ. In nucleotides, the CDR3 is TGTGCCAGCAGCTTAGCTTGGGGGGGGGCCACTGAAGCTTTCTTT. As protein: CASSLAWGGATEAFF. Together with reference TRBV7-8 and TRBJ1-1, the CDR3 gives the full variable domain: GAGVSQSPRYKVAKRGQDVALRCDPISGHVSLFWYQQALGQGPEFLTYFQNEAQLDKSGLPSDRFFAERPEGSVSTLKIQRTQQEDSAVYLCASSLAWGGATEAFFGQGTRLTVV.

This rearrangement joins TRBV4-1 to TRBJ1-5; TRBD1 is a possible D gene (5 bases). Germline V gives CDR1 MGHRA, CDR2 YSYEKL. V lost 1 base and J 7 bases, leaving 14 bases between the germline ends. The CDR3 has 15 amino acids. The CDR3 sequence: CASSQVGGFEQPQHF. In DNA, the CDR3 is TGCGCCAGCAGCCAAGTGGGGGGGTTTGAGCAGCCCCAGCATTTT.